What follows is one T cell receptor (beta chain) and its context. The V gene end was trimmed by 3 bases and the J gene end by 6 bases; junction bases not matched to a gene: 8. Per the germline V gene, CDR1 is SGHRS and CDR2 is YFSETQ. The CDR3 sequence is 14 residues long. Every donor gave 9 to 10 milliliters of peripheral blood. This specimen belongs to a study of blood T cells in healthy people across ages. The authors ran a second PCR of about 7 to 11 cycles using a sample-barcoded 5' primer and a J-beta primer mix. MiXCR, applied by TCRdb to the 5' RACE reads, yields one record per CDR3 protein. The data contain over 750,000 distinct CDR3 sequences, 25% of them seen just once; the ten biggest clones take up 9.4%. The same data also went into a second study, on T cells of mothers and their children.

The material sequenced was blood. The sequence was collected from a boy between 10 and 17 years old in good health. This chain links TRBV5-1 with TRBJ1-2, with TRBD1 matching over 7 bases. The CDR3 coding sequence is TGCGCCAGCAGCTCGGGACAGAACAGTGATGGCTACACCTTC. It specifies CASSSGQNSDGYTF.